Presented here are 9 T cell receptor beta chains from one specimen sequenced in a study of cytomegalovirus exposure and HLA in healthy donors. Both 60 Vbeta primers and 13 Jbeta primers went into the PCR. Produced via immunoSEQ multiplex PCR; TCRdb's table is partial and in-frame only. The sample includes 190,000 or so clones, about four fifths seen only once; the top ten take 10%. Sequenced input: PBMCs. These receptors originate from a woman in her 50s in good health and CMV-seropositive.

V usage is TRBV4-1 and J usage is TRBJ2-5, with TRBD1 matching 9 bases. The J call may not be correct, given that the DNA end is closer to TRBJ2-7. The CDR3 contains 20 residues. Germline CDR1 and CDR2: MGHRA and YSYEKL. The CDR3 coding sequence is TGCGCCAGCAGCCGGACAGGGGTCACCCACACCGACCTTACAAGACGCGAGCAGTACTTC. Translation: CASSRTGVTHTDLTRREQYF.

The CDR3 reads CASSVVSGGDTQYF. The CDR3 nucleotides are TGTGCCAGCAGCGTAGTTAGCGGGGGAGATACGCAGTATTTT. The V gene is TRBV9, the J gene TRBJ2-3, with 9 bases matching TRBD2. The CDR3 contains 14 residues. The V gene end was trimmed by 0 bases and the J gene end by 5 bases; junction bases not matched to a gene: 1. The germline V gene encodes CDR1 SGDLS and CDR2 YYNGEE.

This chain connects TRBV2 to TRBJ2-5; 7 positions agree with TRBD1. There are 14 residues in the CDR3. Trimming removed 6 bases from V and 3 bases from J; junction bases left unmatched: 7. Germline values: CDR1 SNHLY, CDR2 FYNNEI. In nucleotides, the CDR3 is TGTGCCAGCAGCGACACAGGGGTCAAAGAGACCCAGTACTTC. It specifies CASSDTGVKETQYF.

This clone appeared a single time. The chain links TRBV6-1 to TRBJ2-1, with 7 nucleotides matching TRBD2. Unmatched junction bases numbered 6, after V lost 6 bases and J lost 4 bases. Germline assignment: CDR1 MNHNS and CDR2 SASEGT. This CDR3 has 14 residues. CDR3 in amino acids: CASRSAGVYNEQFF. The CDR3 coding sequence is TGTGCCAGCAGGTCGGCGGGGGTATACAATGAGCAGTTCTTC.

CDR3 sequence reads: CASSFGQGPYNEQFF. The CDR3 DNA is TGTGCCAGCAGCTTTGGCCAGGGGCCTTACAATGAGCAGTTCTTC. The gene calls are TRBV11-3 and TRBJ2-1; weak D call: TRBD1 (6 bases). Germline V gene sequence: CDR1 SGHNT, CDR2 YENEEA. This CDR3 has 15 amino acids. V lost 3 bases to trimming and J lost 4 bases, with 13 bases between them.

This clone has a single count. The V gene is TRBV23-1, the J gene TRBJ1-1; no clear D. TRBV23-1 is designated an ORF whose function remains uncertain. The germline V and J ends were trimmed by 8 bases and 10 bases, with 8 bases remaining between them. This CDR3 contains 9 residues. The CDR3, as DNA: TGCGCCAGCGCGCGCGGAGCTTTCTTT. Its protein product is CASARGAFF.

This clone has only one observation. The V gene is TRBV30, the J gene TRBJ1-1; TRBD1 aligns across 8 bases. CDR1 is GTSNPN and CDR2 is SVGIG in the germline V gene (reference sequence). After removal of 7 bases from V and 6 bases from J, the junction contained 19 bases not matched to a gene. This CDR3 is built from 16 residues. The CDR3 DNA follows: TGTGCCTTGACTAGGGACAGGTCGGTTCTTTTGGCTGAAGCTTTCTTT. Translation: CALTRDRSVLLAEAFF.

This rearrangement joins TRBV27 to TRBJ1-1; D possibly corresponds to TRBD1 (5 bases). This CDR3 contains 14 residues. Germline V gene lookup returns CDR1 MNHEY and CDR2 SMNVEV (reference sequence). Trimming pared 0 bases from V and 4 bases from J, leaving 9 bases between. CDR3 protein: CASSLSVTATEAFF. The CDR3 nucleotides read TGTGCCAGCAGTTTATCCGTGACAGCCACTGAAGCTTTCTTT.

The V call is TRBV6-5, the J call TRBJ2-5; D gene ambiguous. The ends were cut back, 2 bases at V and 4 bases at J, with 8 bases in the middle. CDR1 is MNHEY, CDR2 SVGAGI, per germline. This CDR3 has 13 amino acids. The CDR3 region has the DNA TGTGCCAGCAGTTACGGCACCCGAGAGACCCAGTACTTC. Protein: CASSYGTRETQYF.